A single sample gave rise to the 7 T cell receptor beta chains below, sequenced in a study of blood T cell repertoires in COVID-19. The protocol was immunoSEQ multiplex PCR, while the TCRdb copy is restricted to in-frame clones and leaves out a portion. The sample lists under 85,000 clones, 85% occurring once. Sequences were obtained from peripheral blood. These receptors were obtained from a man at least 80 years old with acute or convalescent COVID-19.

The chain employs TRBV6-5 and TRBJ1-5; unclear D gene. CDR1 MNHEY and CDR2 SVGAGI come from the germline V gene. V was cut by 6 bases and J by 3 bases, with 15 bases left in between. The CDR3 runs to 15 residues. CDR3 in amino acids: CASRLNGGPNQPQHF. CDR3 nucleotides: TGTGCCAGCAGGTTGAATGGCGGGCCCAATCAGCCCCAGCATTTT.

The chain employs TRBV4-3 and TRBJ1-1; D not certain. CDR1 LGHNA and CDR2 YSLEER come from the germline V gene. CDR3 length: 15 amino acids. V lost 0 bases and J lost 5, with 13 bases in between. CDR3 residues: CASSQDLVSGTEAFF. CDR3 DNA: TGCGCCAGCAGCCAAGATCTAGTCAGCGGGACTGAAGCTTTCTTT.

This clone appeared a few times. The chain recombines TRBV5-1 with TRBJ1-2; 12 nucleotides line up with TRBD1. Looked up from germline, CDR1 is SGHRS and CDR2 is YFSETQ. The CDR3 is 15 amino acids. J was trimmed by 8 bases and V by 3 bases; bases with no gene match: 8. In DNA, the CDR3 is TGCGCCAGCAGCTCCCCAGGGACAGGGGGCTACGGCTACACCTTC. This encodes CASSSPGTGGYGYTF.

The chain recombines TRBV7-2 with TRBJ1-1; 7 nucleotides match TRBD1. Germline V CDR1 and CDR2: SGHTA, FQGNSA. CDR3 size: 14 residues. V lost 6 bases to trimming and J lost 7 bases; unmatched junction nucleotides: 11. The CDR3 DNA reads TGTGCCAGCAGTGGATACAGGGGCCCAGGTGAAGCTTTCTTT. Translation gives CASSGYRGPGEAFF.

The CDR3: CASSRWTGAGAFF. The CDR3 nucleotides read TGTGCCAGCAGTCGATGGACAGGGGCTGGGGCTTTCTTT. The chain carries TRBV12-3 or TRBV12-4 and TRBJ1-1, with 9 positions matching TRBD1. The V segment lost 5 bases and the J segment 11 bases; nucleotides outside the gene matches: 9. CDR3 length equals 13 residues.

This chain links TRBV5-1 with TRBJ2-1, with 9 bases aligning to TRBD2. Trimming removed 3 bases from V and 8 bases from J; junction bases left unmatched: 9. Germline loops: CDR1 SGHRS, CDR2 YFSETQ. The CDR3 extends over 15 amino acids. The CDR3 coding sequence is TGCGCCAGCAGCTCCCTAGCGGGGCCGCTAGATGAGCAGTTCTTC. This gives the protein CASSSLAGPLDEQFF.

CDR3 sequence (DNA): TGTGCCAGCAGTTCGCACGGGGGGGGGCGATACGAGCAGTACTTC. It encodes CASSSHGGGRYEQYF. This sequence joins TRBV27 and TRBJ2-7; 8 bases are a match to TRBD2. V shed 4 bases, J shed 4 bases, and the junction held 9 bases outside the gene matches. The CDR3 totals 15 residues. Germline-derived CDR1 and CDR2 are MNHEY and SMNVEV (reference sequence).